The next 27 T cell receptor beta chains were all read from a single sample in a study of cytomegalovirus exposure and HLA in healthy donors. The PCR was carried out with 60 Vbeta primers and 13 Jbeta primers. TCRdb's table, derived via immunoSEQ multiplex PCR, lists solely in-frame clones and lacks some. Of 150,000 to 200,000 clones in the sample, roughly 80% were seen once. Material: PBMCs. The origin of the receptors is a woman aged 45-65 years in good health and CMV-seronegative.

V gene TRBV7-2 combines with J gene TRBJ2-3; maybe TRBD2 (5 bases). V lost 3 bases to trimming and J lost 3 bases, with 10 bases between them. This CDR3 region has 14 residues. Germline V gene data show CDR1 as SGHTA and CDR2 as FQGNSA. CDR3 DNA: TGTGCCAGCAGCTTCAGAGGGTATACAGATACGCAGTATTTT. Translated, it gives CASSFRGYTDTQYF. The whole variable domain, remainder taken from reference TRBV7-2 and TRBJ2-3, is GAGVSQSPSNKVTEKGKDVELRCDPISGHTALYWYRQSLGQGLEFLIYFQGNSAPDKSGLPSDRFSAERTGGSVSTLTIQRTQQEDSAVYLCASSFRGYTDTQYFGPGTRLTVL.

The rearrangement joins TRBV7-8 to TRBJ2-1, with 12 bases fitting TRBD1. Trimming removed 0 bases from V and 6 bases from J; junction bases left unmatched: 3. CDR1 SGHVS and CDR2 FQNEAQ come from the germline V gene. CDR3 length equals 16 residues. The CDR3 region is CASSLARDRGRNEQFF. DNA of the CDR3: TGTGCCAGCAGCTTAGCCCGGGACAGGGGGCGCAATGAGCAGTTCTTC.

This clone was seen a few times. The CDR3 region has the DNA TGTGCCATCAGTGGGAGACAGGGGGCCACTAATGAAGCTTTCTTT. Its translation: CAISGRQGATNEAFF. The chain links TRBV10-3 to TRBJ1-1; 10 bases agree with TRBD1. Germline V CDR1 and CDR2: ENHRY, SYGVKD. The CDR3 is 15 residues long. Losses at the gene ends were 4 bases for V and 7 bases for J; bases not matched to a gene: 9.

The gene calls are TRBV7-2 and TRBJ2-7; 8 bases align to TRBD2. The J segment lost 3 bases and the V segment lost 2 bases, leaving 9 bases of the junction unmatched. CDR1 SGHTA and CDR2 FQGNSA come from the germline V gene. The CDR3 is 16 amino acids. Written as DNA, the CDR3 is TGTGCCAGCAGCTTATTTCTCCTAGCGGGTAGCTACGAGCAGTACTTC. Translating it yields CASSLFLLAGSYEQYF.

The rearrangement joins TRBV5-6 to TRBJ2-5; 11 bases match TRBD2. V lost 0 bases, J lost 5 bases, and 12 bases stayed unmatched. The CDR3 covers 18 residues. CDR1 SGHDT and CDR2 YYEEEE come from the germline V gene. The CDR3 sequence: CASSLVASGRPAGETQYF. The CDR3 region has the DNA TGTGCCAGCAGCTTGGTGGCTAGCGGGAGGCCGGCGGGGGAGACCCAGTACTTC.

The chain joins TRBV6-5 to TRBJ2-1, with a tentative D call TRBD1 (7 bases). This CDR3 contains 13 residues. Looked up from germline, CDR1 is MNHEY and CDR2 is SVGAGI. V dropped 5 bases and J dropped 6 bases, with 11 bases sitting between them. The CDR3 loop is CASSNRGGNEQFF. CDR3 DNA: TGTGCCAGCAGTAACAGGGGAGGCAATGAGCAGTTCTTC.

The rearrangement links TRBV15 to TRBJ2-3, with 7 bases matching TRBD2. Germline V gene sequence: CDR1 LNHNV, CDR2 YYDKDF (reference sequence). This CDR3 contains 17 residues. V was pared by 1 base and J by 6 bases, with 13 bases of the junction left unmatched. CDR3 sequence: CATSRAGSGGVVDTQYF. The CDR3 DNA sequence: TGTGCCACCAGCAGAGCGGGGTCTGGGGGGGTAGTGGATACGCAGTATTTT.

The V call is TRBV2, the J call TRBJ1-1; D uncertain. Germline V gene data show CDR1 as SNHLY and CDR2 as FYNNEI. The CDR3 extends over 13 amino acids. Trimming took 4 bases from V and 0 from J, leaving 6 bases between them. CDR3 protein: CASSVRMNTEAFF. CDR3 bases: TGTGCCAGCAGTGTGCGGATGAACACTGAAGCTTTCTTT.

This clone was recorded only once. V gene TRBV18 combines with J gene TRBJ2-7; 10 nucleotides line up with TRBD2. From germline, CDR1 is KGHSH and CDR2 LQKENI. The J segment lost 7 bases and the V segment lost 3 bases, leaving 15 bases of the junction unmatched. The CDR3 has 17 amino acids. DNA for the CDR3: TGTGCCAGCTCACCGCTAGCGGGGGCCCGTCCGGGTGGTGAGCAGTACTTC. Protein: CASSPLAGARPGGEQYF. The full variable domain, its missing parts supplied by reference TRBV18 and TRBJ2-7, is NAGVMQNPRHLVRRRGQEARLRCSPMKGHSHVYWYRQLPEEGLKFMVYLQKENIIDESGMPKERFSAEFPKEGPSILRIQQVVRGDSAAYFCASSPLAGARPGGEQYFGPGTRLTVT.

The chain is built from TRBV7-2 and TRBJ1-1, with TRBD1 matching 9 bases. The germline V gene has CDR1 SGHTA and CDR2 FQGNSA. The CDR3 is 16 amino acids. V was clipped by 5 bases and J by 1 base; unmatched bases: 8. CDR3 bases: TGTGCCAGCAGCGTCTACAGGGGGCGCGAGAACACTGAAGCTTTCTTT. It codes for CASSVYRGRENTEAFF.

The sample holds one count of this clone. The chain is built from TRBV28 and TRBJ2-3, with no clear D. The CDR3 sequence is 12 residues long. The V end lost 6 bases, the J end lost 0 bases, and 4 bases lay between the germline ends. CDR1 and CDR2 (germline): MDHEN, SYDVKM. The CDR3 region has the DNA TGTGCCAGCAGCTATAGCACAGATACGCAGTATTTT. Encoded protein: CASSYSTDTQYF.

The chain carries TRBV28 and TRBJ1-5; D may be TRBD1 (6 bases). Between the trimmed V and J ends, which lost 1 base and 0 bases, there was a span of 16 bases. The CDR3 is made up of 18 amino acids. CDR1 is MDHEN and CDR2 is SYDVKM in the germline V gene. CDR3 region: CASSLYLRTVSSNQPQHF. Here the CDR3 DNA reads TGTGCCAGCAGTTTATACCTACGGACAGTCTCTAGCAATCAGCCCCAGCATTTT.

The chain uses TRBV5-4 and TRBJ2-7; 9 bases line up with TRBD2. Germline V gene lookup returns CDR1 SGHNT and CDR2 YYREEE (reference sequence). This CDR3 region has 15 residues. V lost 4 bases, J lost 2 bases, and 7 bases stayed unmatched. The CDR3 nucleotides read TGTGCCAGCAGCCCTCCGACTAGCGGACCCTACGAGCAGTACTTC. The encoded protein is CASSPPTSGPYEQYF.

The CDR3 reads CASSLEGGWSYEQYF. CDR3 DNA: TGCGCCAGCAGCTTGGAGGGAGGATGGTCCTACGAGCAGTACTTC. The chain combines TRBV5-1 with TRBJ2-7, with D maybe TRBD2 (6 bases). Trimming pared 0 bases from V and 1 base from J, leaving 11 bases between. Germline assignment: CDR1 SGHRS and CDR2 YFSETQ. CDR3 length: 15 amino acids.

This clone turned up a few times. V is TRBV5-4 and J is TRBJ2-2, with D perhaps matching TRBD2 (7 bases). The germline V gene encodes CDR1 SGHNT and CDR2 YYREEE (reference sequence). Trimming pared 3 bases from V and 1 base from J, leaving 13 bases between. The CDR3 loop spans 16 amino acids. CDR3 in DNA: TGTGCCAGCAGCTCCGGGGGGCGAGTGAACACCGGGGAGCTGTTTTTT. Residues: CASSSGGRVNTGELFF.

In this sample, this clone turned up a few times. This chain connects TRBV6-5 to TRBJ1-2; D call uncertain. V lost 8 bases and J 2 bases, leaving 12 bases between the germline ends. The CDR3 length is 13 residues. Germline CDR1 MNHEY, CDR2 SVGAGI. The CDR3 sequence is CASAGRGNYGYTF. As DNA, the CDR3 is TGTGCCAGCGCTGGACGGGGAAACTATGGCTACACCTTC.

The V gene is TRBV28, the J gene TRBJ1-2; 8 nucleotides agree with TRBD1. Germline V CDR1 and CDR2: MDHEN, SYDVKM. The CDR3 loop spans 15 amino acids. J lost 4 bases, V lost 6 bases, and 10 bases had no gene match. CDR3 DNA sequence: TGTGCCAGCAGCCCGACAGGGGCGAGGTTCTATGGCTACACCTTC. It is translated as CASSPTGARFYGYTF.

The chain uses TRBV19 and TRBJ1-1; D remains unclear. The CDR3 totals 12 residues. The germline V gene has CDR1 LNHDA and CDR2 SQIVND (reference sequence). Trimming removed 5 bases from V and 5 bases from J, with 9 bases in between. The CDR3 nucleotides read TGTGCCAGTAGTTACGGCAGGACTGAAGCTTTCTTT. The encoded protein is CASSYGRTEAFF.

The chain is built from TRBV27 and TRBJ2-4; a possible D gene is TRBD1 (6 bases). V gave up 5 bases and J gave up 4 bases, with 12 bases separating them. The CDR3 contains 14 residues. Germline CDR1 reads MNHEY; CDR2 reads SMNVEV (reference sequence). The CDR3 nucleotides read TGTGCCAGCAGTAAGACAGGTTTTAAAAACATTCAGTACTTC. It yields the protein CASSKTGFKNIQYF.

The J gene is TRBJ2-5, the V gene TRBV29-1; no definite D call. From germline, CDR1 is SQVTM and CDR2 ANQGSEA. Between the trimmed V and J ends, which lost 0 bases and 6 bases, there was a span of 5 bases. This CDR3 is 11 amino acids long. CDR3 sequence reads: CSVEDLKTQYF. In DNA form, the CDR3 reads TGCAGCGTTGAAGATCTAAAGACCCAGTACTTC.

The CDR3 region is CASRGAGTGDYGYTF. The CDR3 nucleotides read TGTGCCAGCAGGGGCGCCGGGACAGGGGACTATGGCTACACCTTC. The genes are TRBV6-1 and TRBJ1-2; 10 positions match TRBD1. The V gene end was trimmed by 6 bases and the J gene end by 3 bases; junction bases not matched to a gene: 7. Germline V gene data show CDR1 as MNHNS and CDR2 as SASEGT. There are 15 residues in the CDR3.

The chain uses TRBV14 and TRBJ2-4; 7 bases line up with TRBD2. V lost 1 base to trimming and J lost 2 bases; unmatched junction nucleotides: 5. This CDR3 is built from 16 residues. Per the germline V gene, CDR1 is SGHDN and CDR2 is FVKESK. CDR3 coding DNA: TGTGCCAGCAGCCAAGGTGGACTAGGGTCCAAAAACATTCAGTACTTC. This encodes CASSQGGLGSKNIQYF.

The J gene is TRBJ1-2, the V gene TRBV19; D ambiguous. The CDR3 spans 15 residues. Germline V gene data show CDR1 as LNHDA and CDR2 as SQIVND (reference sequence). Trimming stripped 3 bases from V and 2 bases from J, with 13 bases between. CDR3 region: CASSITGDSNYGYTF. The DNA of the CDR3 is TGTGCCAGTAGTATCACCGGGGATTCCAACTATGGCTACACCTTC.

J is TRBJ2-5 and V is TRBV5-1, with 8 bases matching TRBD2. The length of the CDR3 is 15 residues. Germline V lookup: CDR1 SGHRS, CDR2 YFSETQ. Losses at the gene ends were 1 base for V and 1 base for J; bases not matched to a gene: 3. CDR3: CASSLPLAVQETQYF. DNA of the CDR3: TGCGCCAGCAGCTTGCCACTAGCGGTCCAAGAGACCCAGTACTTC.

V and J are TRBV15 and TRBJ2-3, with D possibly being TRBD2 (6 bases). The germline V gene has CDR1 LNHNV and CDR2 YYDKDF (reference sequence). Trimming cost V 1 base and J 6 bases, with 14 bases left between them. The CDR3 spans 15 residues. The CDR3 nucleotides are TGTGCCACCAGCAGAGGCGGGGTTCTCGCGGATACGCAGTATTTT. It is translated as CATSRGGVLADTQYF.

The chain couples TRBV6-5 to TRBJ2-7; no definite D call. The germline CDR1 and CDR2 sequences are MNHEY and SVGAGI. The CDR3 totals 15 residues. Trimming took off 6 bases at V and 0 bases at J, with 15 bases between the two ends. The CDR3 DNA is TGTGCCAGCAGCCTGACCGCTAGGAGCTCCTACGAGCAGTACTTC. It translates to CASSLTARSSYEQYF.

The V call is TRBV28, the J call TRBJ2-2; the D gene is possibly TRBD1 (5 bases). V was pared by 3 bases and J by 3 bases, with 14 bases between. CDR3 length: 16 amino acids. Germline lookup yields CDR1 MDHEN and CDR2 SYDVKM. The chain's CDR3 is CASSFLSTVDTGELFF. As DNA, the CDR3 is TGTGCCAGCAGTTTTCTCTCGACAGTGGACACCGGGGAGCTGTTTTTT.